These 21 T cell receptor beta chains originate from one sample sequenced in a study of graft-versus-host responses after intestinal transplantation. Antigen specificity for these receptors is unknown. Sequencing used immunoSEQ multiplex PCR; TCRdb keeps in-frame clones, though not all of them. This sample has about 39,000 clones; roughly 92% occur once, and the top ten carry over 20%. The sample here was unstimulated CD8+ T cells sorted from spleen or lymph node cells, taken before transplant. Receptors originate from a human donor who was the organ donor for an intestinal transplant.

The gene calls are TRBV11-3 and TRBJ2-3, with a tentative D call TRBD2 (5 bases). In germline, CDR1 is SGHNT, CDR2 YENEEA. CDR3 length: 15 amino acids. V was clipped by 5 bases and J by 5 bases, with 17 bases between them. The CDR3 spells CASSPAASLIDTQYF. CDR3 nucleotide sequence: TGTGCCAGCAGCCCGGCGGCTAGCTTGATAGATACGCAGTATTTT.

V gene TRBV5-4 combines with J gene TRBJ2-1, with 7 bases aligning to TRBD2. The CDR3 is made up of 14 amino acids. The germline V gene encodes CDR1 SGHNT and CDR2 YYREEE (reference sequence). V lost 5 bases to trimming and J lost 4 bases; unmatched junction nucleotides: 6. CDR3 nucleotide sequence: TGTGCCAGCAGTCTTCTAGCGGAGTACAATGAGCAGTTCTTC. The encoded protein is CASSLLAEYNEQFF.

The V and J genes are TRBV4-1 and TRBJ2-5, with D tentatively TRBD2 (6 bases). CDR1 MGHRA and CDR2 YSYEKL come from the germline V gene. The CDR3 is 13 residues long. V lost 4 bases to trimming and J lost 11 bases, with 17 bases between them. The CDR3 coding sequence is TGCGCCAGCAGCCCCAAGTGGGGAGGTGAGCAGTACTTC. It is translated as CASSPKWGGEQYF.

This chain connects TRBV15 to TRBJ2-1, with TRBD2 matching over 8 bases. Germline CDR1 is LNHNV and CDR2 is YYDKDF (reference sequence). The CDR3 is 15 residues long. Trimming took 1 base from V and 3 from J; bases not matched to a gene: 2. CDR3 DNA: TGTGCCACCAGCAGAGCGGGACTAGACTACAATGAGCAGTTCTTC. This translates into CATSRAGLDYNEQFF.

The chain is built from TRBV4-1 and TRBJ2-1; 7 bases map to TRBD1. Unmatched junction bases numbered 3, after V lost 0 bases and J lost 4 bases. Germline assignment: CDR1 MGHRA and CDR2 YSYEKL. The CDR3 is 15 amino acids. The CDR3 region is CASSQDQGVYNEQFF. CDR3 in DNA: TGCGCCAGCAGCCAAGATCAGGGGGTGTACAATGAGCAGTTCTTC.

The chain is built from TRBV16 and TRBJ1-5; no clear D. Germline CDR1 is KGHSY and CDR2 is FQNENV. Trimming removed 1 base from V and 1 base from J, with 8 bases in between. The CDR3 covers 15 residues. The DNA of the CDR3 is TGTGCCAGCAGCCAATTCACCGGCAGCAATCAGCCCCAGCATTTT. Protein product: CASSQFTGSNQPQHF. The entire variable domain, with the rest obtained from reference TRBV16 and TRBJ1-5, is as follows: GEEVAQTPKHLVRGEGQKAKLYCAPIKGHSYVFWYQQVLKNEFKFLISFQNENVFDETGMPKERFSAKCLPNSPCSLEIQATKLEDSAVYFCASSQFTGSNQPQHFGDGTRLSIL.

V gene TRBV28 combines with J gene TRBJ2-7, with TRBD1 matching 8 bases. V was clipped by 4 bases and J by 1 base; unmatched bases: 18. Germline assignment: CDR1 MDHEN and CDR2 SYDVKM. CDR3 length: 19 amino acids. Here the CDR3 reads CASSYPGQEAKGPSYEQYF. For the CDR3, the DNA is TGTGCCAGCAGTTACCCGGGACAGGAGGCGAAGGGACCTTCCTACGAGCAGTACTTC. Based on the CDR3 plus reference TRBV28 and TRBJ2-7, the full variable domain is DVKVTQSSRYLVKRTGEKVFLECVQDMDHENMFWYRQDPGLGLRLIYFSYDVKMKEKGDIPEGYSVSREKKERFSLILESASTNQTSMYLCASSYPGQEAKGPSYEQYFGPGTRLTVT.

The V gene is TRBV5-1, the J gene TRBJ2-5, with a weak D call TRBD1 (5 bases). The germline gives CDR1 SGHRS, CDR2 YFSETQ. CDR3 size: 13 residues. V lost 5 bases, J lost 2 bases, and 10 bases lay in between. The CDR3 DNA reads as TGCGCCAGCAGTCCCAGGGATCAAGAGACCCAGTACTTC. It is translated as CASSPRDQETQYF.

The CDR3 coding sequence is TGTGCCAGCAGCCAACCGGGACAGGGATTCAATGAGCAGTTCTTC. Its translation is CASSQPGQGFNEQFF. The gene calls are TRBV4-2 and TRBJ2-1; 9 positions match TRBD1. The junction had 5 bases not matched to a gene; V was cut back by 2 bases and J by 6 bases. Germline V lookup: CDR1 LGHNA, CDR2 YNFKEQ. The CDR3 runs to 15 residues.

The chain uses TRBV12-5 and TRBJ2-7; perhaps TRBD1 as D (5 bases). The CDR3 length is 15 residues. Germline V lookup: CDR1 LGHNT, CDR2 FRNRAP. Trimming took off 6 bases at V and 0 bases at J, with 15 bases between the two ends. Written as DNA, the CDR3 is TGTGCTAGTGGACCGTCAGGGCTCAGCTCCTACGAGCAGTACTTC. Its translation: CASGPSGLSSYEQYF.

The chain recombines TRBV7-2 with TRBJ2-7, with TRBD2 as a possible D gene (5 bases). Trimming cost V 5 bases and J 2 bases, with 13 bases left between them. In germline, CDR1 is SGHTA, CDR2 FQGNSA. This CDR3 is built from 14 residues. The CDR3 here is CASSPEGATYEQYF. The CDR3 coding sequence is TGTGCCAGCAGCCCCGAGGGTGCGACCTACGAGCAGTACTTC. The full variable domain, rest sourced from reference TRBV7-2 and TRBJ2-7, is GAGVSQSPSNKVTEKGKDVELRCDPISGHTALYWYRQSLGQGLEFLIYFQGNSAPDKSGLPSDRFSAERTGGSVSTLTIQRTQQEDSAVYLCASSPEGATYEQYFGPGTRLTVT.

The chain recombines TRBV9 with TRBJ1-2, with a weak D call TRBD1 (5 bases). The ends were cut back, 3 bases at V and 3 bases at J, with 12 bases in the middle. Germline V CDR1 and CDR2: SGDLS, YYNGEE. This CDR3 is 14 amino acids long. CDR3 nucleotides: TGTGCCAGCAGCGCCGCCCTGGGGGACTATGGCTACACCTTC. Protein product: CASSAALGDYGYTF.

The rearrangement joins TRBV27 to TRBJ1-5; D is undetermined. The CDR3 loop spans 14 amino acids. V was cut by 6 bases and J by 0 bases, with 9 bases left in between. The germline gives CDR1 MNHEY, CDR2 SMNVEV (reference sequence). This CDR3 reads CASRPGTSNQPQHF. The CDR3 coding sequence is TGTGCCAGCAGACCGGGAACTAGCAATCAGCCCCAGCATTTT.

The chain has TRBV9 and TRBJ2-5, with 10 bases identical to TRBD2. The CDR3 is made up of 13 amino acids. In germline, CDR1 is SGDLS, CDR2 YYNGEE. The ends lost 3 bases at V and 4 bases at J; junction bases unmatched: 0. CDR3 coding DNA: TGTGCCAGCAGCGGACTAGCGGGAGAGACCCAGTACTTC. This codes for CASSGLAGETQYF.

The chain recombines TRBV29-1 with TRBJ2-4; TRBD1 aligns across 7 bases. Germline assignment: CDR1 SQVTM and CDR2 ANQGSEA. The CDR3 totals 15 residues. The ends lost 5 bases at V and 3 bases at J; junction bases unmatched: 10. CDR3 coding DNA: TGCAGCGTTCGGGACAGCTATTTAGGCAAAAACATTCAGTACTTC. Amino acid sequence: CSVRDSYLGKNIQYF.

To note about this clone: A read error may account for a junction end that differs from germline. This chain links TRBV10-3 with TRBJ1-2, with 7 bases lining up with TRBD1. The CDR3 has 15 residues. CDR1 is ENHRY, CDR2 SYGVKD, per germline. In nucleotides, the CDR3 is TGTGCCATCTCCGGGACAGACCCCCTAAACTATGTCTACACCTTC. Amino acids: CAISGTDPLNYVYTF.

J is TRBJ2-3 and V is TRBV6-1, with 8 bases lining up with TRBD2. The germline CDR1 and CDR2 sequences are MNHNS and SASEGT. The CDR3 extends over 15 amino acids. Germline trimming cut 8 bases from V and 2 bases from J; bases unmatched to any gene: 9. The CDR3 reads CASWWERETTDTQYF. The DNA of the CDR3 is TGTGCCAGCTGGTGGGAGCGGGAGACCACAGATACGCAGTATTTT.

This clone came up once. This chain uses TRBV7-9 with TRBJ2-1; TRBD2 might be the D (6 bases). This CDR3 spans 12 amino acids. The ends were cut back, 6 bases at V and 5 bases at J, with 8 bases in the middle. Germline loops: CDR1 SEHNR, CDR2 FQNEAQ (reference sequence). CDR3 sequence reads: CASRLAHNEQFF. DNA of the CDR3: TGTGCCAGCAGACTAGCCCACAATGAGCAGTTCTTC. The full variable domain, its missing parts supplied by reference TRBV7-9 and TRBJ2-1, is DTGVSQNPRHKITKRGQNVTFRCDPISEHNRLYWYRQTLGQGPEFLTYFQNEAQLEKSRLLSDRFSAERPKGSFSTLEIQRTEQGDSAMYLCASRLAHNEQFFGPGTRLTVL.

The chain couples TRBV4-1 to TRBJ2-2, with D maybe TRBD2 (6 bases). Trimming stripped 1 base from V and 4 bases from J, with 7 bases between. The CDR3 is made up of 14 amino acids. CDR1 and CDR2 from the germline V gene are MGHRA and YSYEKL. The CDR3 coding sequence is TGCGCCAGCAGCCAAGGGACTATCACCGGGGAGCTGTTTTTT. Its protein product is CASSQGTITGELFF.

This chain's CDR3 is CASRRLAGGRNNEQFF. Written as DNA, the CDR3 is TGTGCCAGCAGACGACTAGCGGGAGGGCGTAACAATGAGCAGTTCTTC. V usage is TRBV28 and J usage is TRBJ2-1, with 14 bases aligning to TRBD2. V lost 6 bases and J lost 5; bases outside the gene matches: 6. Germline lookup yields CDR1 MDHEN and CDR2 SYDVKM. This CDR3 comprises 16 residues.

The chain links TRBV4-1 to TRBJ2-5, with D possibly matching TRBD2 (5 bases). This CDR3 contains 14 residues. Germline V CDR1 and CDR2: MGHRA, YSYEKL. Between the trimmed V and J ends, which lost 1 base and 4 bases, there was a span of 10 bases. CDR3 sequence reads: CASSQVSSGETQYF. The CDR3 DNA reads TGCGCCAGCAGCCAAGTATCAAGCGGAGAGACCCAGTACTTC.